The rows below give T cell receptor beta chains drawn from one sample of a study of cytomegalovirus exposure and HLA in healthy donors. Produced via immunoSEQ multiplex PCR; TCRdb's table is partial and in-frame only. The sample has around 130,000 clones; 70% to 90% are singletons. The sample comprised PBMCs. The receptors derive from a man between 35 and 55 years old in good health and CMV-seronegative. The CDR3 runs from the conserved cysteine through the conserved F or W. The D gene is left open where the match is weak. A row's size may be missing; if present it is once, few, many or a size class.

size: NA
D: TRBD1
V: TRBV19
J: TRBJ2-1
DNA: TGTGCCAGCGCTGACAGGGTGGACGTCGATGAGCAGTTCTTC
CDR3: CASADRVDVDEQFF

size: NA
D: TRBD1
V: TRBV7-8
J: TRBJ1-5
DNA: TGTGCCAGCAGCGGGGACAGGGGAGGGACTCAGCCCCAGCATTTT
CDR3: CASSGDRGGTQPQHF

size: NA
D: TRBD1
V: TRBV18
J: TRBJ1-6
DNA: TGTGCCAGCCACGGACAGGAGCGTTCACCCCTCCACTTT
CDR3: CASHGQERSPLHF

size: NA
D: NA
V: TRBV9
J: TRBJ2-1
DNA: TGTGCCAGCAGCGTAGGGGCAGGGTGGCGGGACCATGAGCAGTTCTTC
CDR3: CASSVGAGWRDHEQFF

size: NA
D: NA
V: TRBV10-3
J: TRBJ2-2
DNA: TGTGCCATCCGATCGATTGACTTTGACACCGGGGAGCTGTTTTTT
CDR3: CAIRSIDFDTGELFF

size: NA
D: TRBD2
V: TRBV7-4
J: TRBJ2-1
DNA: TGTGCCAGCAGCCCCGGAGCGGGGTCAAATGAGCAGTTCTTC
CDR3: CASSPGAGSNEQFF

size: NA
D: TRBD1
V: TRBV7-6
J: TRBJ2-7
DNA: TGTGCCAGCAGCTCTCCGCCCCCCGGGACAGGGACCCGAGGGGAGCAGTACTTC
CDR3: CASSSPPPGTGTRGEQYF

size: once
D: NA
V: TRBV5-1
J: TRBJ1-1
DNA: TGCGCCAGCAGCTTAGGCTGGGGAGCTGTGAACACTGAAGCTTTCTTT
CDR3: CASSLGWGAVNTEAFF

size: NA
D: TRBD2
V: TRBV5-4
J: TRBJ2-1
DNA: TGTGCCAGCAGCTTGACTAGCGGGAGGATAAATGAGCAGTTCTTC
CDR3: CASSLTSGRINEQFF

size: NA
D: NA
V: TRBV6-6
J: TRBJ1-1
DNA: TGTGCCAGCAGTTACGGGGGGGCGGACACTGAAGCTTTCTTT
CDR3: CASSYGGADTEAFF

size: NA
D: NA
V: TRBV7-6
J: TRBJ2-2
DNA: TGTGCCAGCAGCCCCCTGACTGCCGGGGAGCTGTTTTTT
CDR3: CASSPLTAGELFF

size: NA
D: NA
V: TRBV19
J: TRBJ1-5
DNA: TGTGCCAGTAGTCCTGACAGGTTATTGACCCAGCATTTT
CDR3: CASSPDRLLTQHF

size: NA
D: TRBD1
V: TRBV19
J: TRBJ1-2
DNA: TGTGCCAGTAGTATTGGAGACAGGGTGGTCGGCTACACCTTC
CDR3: CASSIGDRVVGYTF